This TCR beta chain was sequenced during a study of blood T cell repertoires in COVID-19. Looking at the study overall: Sources were T cells, B-cell-depleted T cells, or PBMCs; the material itself was cDNA or gDNA.

Researchers sorted participants into cohorts using their self-reported clinical history. Data came from immunoSEQ multiplex PCR; TCRdb stores just in-frame clones and leaves some out. The sample has 290,000 or so clones, around 90% seen once. The source of this sequence is a woman in her late teens or twenties with acute COVID-19. Sequenced input: PBMCs or T cells enriched from blood (not recorded which).

CDR3 in amino acids: CASRMTGDSYEQYF. The CDR3 DNA is TGTGCCAGTAGAATGACAGGGGACTCCTACGAGCAGTACTTC. V is TRBV19 and J is TRBJ2-7; 8 nucleotides line up with TRBD1. The CDR3 consists of 14 residues. V was pared by 6 bases and J by 0 bases, with 4 bases of the junction left unmatched. Per the germline V gene, CDR1 is LNHDA and CDR2 is SQIVND (reference sequence).